This T cell receptor (beta chain) was captured by sequencing in a study of metastatic and nonmetastatic thyroid tumors. To note about this clone: Its antigen is not known. A read error may be the cause here, since a much bigger clone is one base away.

Broader study findings: Versus benign nodules, malignant thyroid tumors reportedly had significantly higher TCR beta diversity, in blood and tumor.

Every patient was untreated before thyroid surgery. The CDR3 is 15 amino acids. Germline V gives CDR1 LGHNA, CDR2 YSLEER. V was shortened by 1 base and J by 2 bases, with 11 bases between the two germline ends. TCRdb recomputed clones from the PCR reads via MiXCR. The sample contains 42,000 or so clones, approximately 17% of which appear only once. This chain connects TRBV4-3 to TRBJ2-5, with no clear D. This TCR came from a female donor with papillary thyroid cancer or a benign thyroid nodule (not recorded which). Some clones in this sample may be carry-over from other donors' samples. Sequencing was performed on tumor tissue. The CDR3 coding sequence is TGCGCCAGCAGCCAAGTGGAGTGCCCACAAGAGACCCAGTACTTC. This encodes CASSQVECPQETQYF.